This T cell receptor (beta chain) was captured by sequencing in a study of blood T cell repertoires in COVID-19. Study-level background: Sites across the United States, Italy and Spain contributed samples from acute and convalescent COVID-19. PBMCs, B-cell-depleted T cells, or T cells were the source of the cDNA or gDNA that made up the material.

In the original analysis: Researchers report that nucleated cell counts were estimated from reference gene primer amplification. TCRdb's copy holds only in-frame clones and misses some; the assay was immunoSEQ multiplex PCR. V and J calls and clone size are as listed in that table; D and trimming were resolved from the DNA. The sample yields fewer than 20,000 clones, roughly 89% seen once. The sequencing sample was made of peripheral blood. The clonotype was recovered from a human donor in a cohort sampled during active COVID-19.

CDR3 amino acids: CASSPGGGRQDEQYF. The CDR3 nucleotides are TGCGCCAGCAGCCCCGGAGGTGGGCGGCAGGACGAGCAGTACTTC. The V call is TRBV5-1, the J call TRBJ2-7, with D perhaps TRBD2 (5 bases). The CDR3 runs to 15 residues. Trimming cost V 4 bases and J 5 bases, with 19 bases left between them. The germline V gene encodes CDR1 SGHRS and CDR2 YFSETQ.